This T cell receptor beta chain was found in a study of cytomegalovirus exposure and HLA in healthy donors. The CDR3 has 16 residues. After removal of 4 bases from V and 2 bases from J, the junction contained 8 bases not matched to a gene. The germline V gene encodes CDR1 MDHEN and CDR2 SYDVKM. PCR primers comprised 60 Vbeta and 13 Jbeta primers. Libraries were prepared by immunoSEQ multiplex PCR; TCRdb keeps only in-frame clonotypes and omits some of them. Of about 100,000 clones listed, 75% are singletons. The table lists this clone with a count of one. Sequenced sample: PBMCs. This chain links TRBV28 with TRBJ2-3, with 8 bases matching TRBD2. The sequence came from a man aged 45-60 years in good health and CMV-seronegative. The CDR3 bases are TGTGCCAGCAGTTCCCGGTCGGGGGGGTTCACAGATACGCAGTATTTT. It translates to CASSSRSGGFTDTQYF.